This entry describes one TCR beta chain. This clone was detected only once. Its target antigen remains unknown. Base qualities are missing; no much larger clone stands one base away. V is trimmed back by 0 bases and J by 8 bases, and the junction contains 6 bases that no gene match accounts for. The CDR3, from cysteine to phenylalanine, totals 14 residues. Of all the DNA, just the CDR3 is kept, 42 bases in frame from base 1. CDR1 and CDR2, per the germline V gene, are MGHRA and YSYEKL. The time point label, read with the paper, signifies: baseline before first vaccination. The vaccinee samples were drawn from two UK trials, COV001 and COV002, one of which was a single-blind randomized controlled phase 2/3 trial testing AZD1222 (ChAdOx1 nCoV-19) in healthy adults. For TCRbeta chain sequencing, PBMC samples from trial participants were taken at day 0 and at day 28 after the second dose. The CDR3 regions of human TCRbeta chains were analyzed by immunosequencing. Under the source paper's analysis protocol: TCRs in the repertoires were matched against a reference library of SARS-CoV-2-specific TCRs that had been generated with the MIRA antigen-specificity platform. Breadth was defined as the fraction of unique TCRs that were SARS-CoV-2-associated, and depth was defined as the fraction of total T cells that were SARS-CoV-2-associated. Each spike-specific TCR was assigned to its reactive spike region and to a CD4 or CD8 class using the MIRA data. Log10-transformed breadth and depth values were compared by one-way ANOVA with Sidak's multiple comparisons tests. Drawn from immuneACCESS, this table holds only the in-frame rearrangements with V and J called that TCRdb kept. Clones are partly lost; checked studies trace under half to an unresolved V gene and leave the rest unexplained. The D gene and trimming were derived from the DNA, and the V and J assignments and clone size from that table. Present in this sample are roughly 100,000 clones, about nine tenths of which were seen just once. Together, the top ten hold less than 55% of the sample.

This sample is part of a study of T cell responses to AZD1222 COVID-19 vaccine (dated by TCRdb to the early 2020s). With respect to the entire study: AZD1222 recipients whose second dose came at about 4 weeks and those whose second dose came at about 12 weeks were combined into one group, since spike-specific TCR depth and breadth did not differ between the two schedules. TCR sequencing covered roughly 230 trial participants: around 210 given two doses of AZD1222 and 26 given two doses of MenACWY control vaccine. Trial participants were enrolled into age subgroups of 18-55, 56-69 and 70-plus years, which contained 148, 28 and 57 TCR-sequenced participants, respectively. Study-level results and caveats: In the small 56-69-year group, the increase in depth fell short of significance, most likely because of low power. Spike-specific TCR breadth and depth rose significantly after two AZD1222 doses compared with day 0 and with MenACWY recipients. Conclusions about previously exposed vaccinees are limited because only six or seven AZD1222 recipients were SARS-CoV-2 seropositive at baseline. Because no day 14 peak-response samples were available, the repertoires could be characterized only after the peak T cell response. Reportedly, close to half of the unique spike-specific TCRs recognized epitopes lying outside the regions that are mutated in the B.1.351 and B.1.1.7 variants. The whole spike protein was spanned by vaccine-associated CD4 TCRs, and dominant responses were seen in regions 160-218 and 743-854. Participants were mostly white British, with more females than males. The authors suggested clonal diversity may have been underestimated.

The chain is encoded by TRBV4-1 joined to TRBJ1-2, and TRBD1 matches 7 of the central bases. The TCR comes from an adult in good health. The starting material was peripheral blood, obtained on day 0 of AZD1222 vaccination. The DNA sequence is as follows: TGCGCCAGCAGCCAAGACGACAGGGAACGCGGCTACACCTTC. Its translation is CASSQDDRERGYTF.